This TCR beta chain was identified in a study of monozygotic twins with inflammatory bowel disease. Per germline, CDR1 SGHRS and CDR2 YFSETQ. The CDR3 extends over 16 amino acids. Each CDR3 protein gets one entry in TCRdb, which reprocessed the 5' RACE reads and gives no DNA. The clone table shows approximately 85,000 distinct CDR3 sequences, with the ten largest holding 7.4%. For this clonotype: Its antigen remains unknown.

Study-wide results and caveats: On the inverse Simpson index, IBD patients scored lower for TCRbeta diversity than healthy co-twins. A single strong IBD-associated signal or clonotype was not supported by the findings. Distinction of different T cell subtypes was not possible.

This chain uses TRBV5-1 with TRBJ2-3; TCRdb's D call, TRBD2, is unchecked because there is no DNA. Material for sequencing was blood. The sequence was obtained from a human donor with ulcerative colitis or Crohn's disease, or a healthy co-twin of an affected twin (not recorded which). The CDR3 loop reads CASRPSGSGFTDTQYF.